Listed below are T cell receptor beta chains from one sample, sequenced in a study of identical twins. Each CDR3 protein is one row after TCRdb ran MiXCR on the 5' RACE reads. The table shows hundreds of thousands of distinct CDR3 sequences, with about 8.9% occurring only once. These records were also assigned to another study, of yellow fever vaccine responses in identical twins.

The sample taken for sequencing was memory (CD45RO+) T cells sorted from blood. These TCRs come from a woman aged 18-30 years in good health. CDR3s include the opening cysteine and the closing phenylalanine or tryptophan. D genes are given only for firm matches. Only part of the rows carry a size: once, few, many, or a class if the clone is expanded.

D: NA
J: TRBJ2-1
size: few
V: TRBV7-8
CDR3: CASNKYFIVPHNEQFF
DNA: TGTGCCAGCAACAAATACTTCATCGTACCCCACAATGAGCAGTTCTTC

D: NA
J: TRBJ2-7
size: NA
V: TRBV7-2
CDR3: CASSVGTGTYEQYF
DNA: TGTGCCAGCAGCGTAGGGACTGGCACTTACGAGCAGTACTTC

D: NA
J: TRBJ2-6
size: few
V: TRBV2
CDR3: CASSEAHRYSGANVLTF
DNA: TGTGCCAGCAGTGAAGCCCATAGATACTCTGGGGCCAACGTCCTGACTTTC

D: TRBD2
J: TRBJ2-3
size: many
V: TRBV5-1
CDR3: CASSPPSGRTTIDTDTQYF
DNA: TGCGCCAGCAGCCCGCCTAGCGGGAGGACGACCATAGACACAGATACGCAGTATTTT

D: TRBD2
J: TRBJ2-2
size: many
V: TRBV6-2/TRBV6-3
CDR3: CASSSGGRDTGELFF
DNA: TGTGCCAGCAGTTCGGGCGGGAGGGACACCGGGGAGCTGTTTTTT

D: TRBD1
J: TRBJ2-7
size: many
V: TRBV12-3/TRBV12-4
CDR3: CASSKGDRFYEQYF
DNA: TGTGCCAGCAGTAAAGGGGACAGGTTCTACGAGCAGTACTTC

D: TRBD1
J: TRBJ2-5
size: few
V: TRBV6-1
CDR3: CASSVGGQGETQYF
DNA: TGTGCCAGCAGTGTCGGCGGACAGGGGGAGACCCAGTACTTC

D: NA
J: TRBJ2-1
size: NA
V: TRBV3-1
CDR3: CASSLVPAGNEQFF
DNA: TGTGCCAGCAGTTTAGTACCAGCAGGCAATGAGCAGTTCTTC

D: NA
J: TRBJ2-1
size: many
V: TRBV9
CDR3: CASSVASGNEQFF
DNA: TGTGCCAGCAGCGTAGCTTCGGGCAATGAGCAGTTCTTC

D: NA
J: TRBJ1-1
size: NA
V: TRBV6-2/TRBV6-3
CDR3: CASSYSGTSEAFF
DNA: TGTGCCAGCAGTTATTCCGGAACTTCAGAAGCTTTCTTT

D: NA
J: TRBJ1-4
size: NA
V: TRBV5-1
CDR3: CASSPEGTNEKLFF
DNA: TGCGCCAGCAGCCCGGAGGGCACTAATGAAAAACTGTTTTTT

D: TRBD1
J: TRBJ2-2
size: NA
V: TRBV5-1
CDR3: CASSPGTGLTGELFF
DNA: TGCGCCAGCAGCCCGGGGACAGGGCTAACCGGGGAGCTGTTTTTT

D: NA
J: TRBJ1-1
size: many
V: TRBV7-9
CDR3: CASSSQGGGEAFF
DNA: TGTGCCAGCAGCTCCCAGGGAGGGGGTGAAGCTTTCTTT

D: NA
J: TRBJ1-5
size: NA
V: TRBV6-1
CDR3: CASSESWNPGAQPQHF
DNA: TGTGCCAGCAGTGAATCCTGGAATCCAGGGGCTCAGCCCCAGCATTTT

D: NA
J: TRBJ1-1
size: once
V: TRBV7-6
CDR3: CASKATGSGKAFF
DNA: TGTGCCAGCAAGGCGACGGGCAGCGGAAAAGCTTTCTTT

D: TRBD2
J: TRBJ2-5
size: NA
V: TRBV4-2
CDR3: CASSHGLAEETQYF
DNA: TGTGCCAGCAGCCACGGACTAGCGGAAGAGACCCAGTACTTC